The 14 T cell receptor beta chains reported below all come from one sample, sequenced in a study of PD-L1 blockade in urothelial cancer (TCRdb year 2017). The library was obtained by the immunoSEQ multiplex PCR assay. In TCRdb, the immuneACCESS table is reduced to in-frame sequences with V and J assigned. These tables do not hold every clone; where another copy was compared, an unresolved V gene accounts for under half, and the others remain unexplained. Counted in this sample were about 74,000 clones; almost 90% of them appeared once. The leading ten clones occupy 4.5% to 5% of the sample. The time point label for this specimen denotes: pretreatment peripheral blood. Specimen: PBMCs, collected around atezolizumab (anti-PD-L1) treatment. The receptors originated from a man aged 70 or older with urothelial cancer.

This clone was detected a few times. The chain is built from TRBV5-1 and TRBJ2-7, with 10 bases identical to TRBD2. Trimming at V came to 4 bases and at J to 5 bases, leaving 6 bases not matched to a gene. This CDR3 contains 14 residues. The germline V gene encodes CDR1 SGHRS and CDR2 YFSETQ. CDR3 in amino acids: CASSPGTSEDEQYF. The CDR3 DNA reads as TGCGCCAGCAGCCCCGGGACTAGCGAGGACGAGCAGTACTTC.

The V gene is TRBV30, the J gene TRBJ1-1; D call uncertain. Between the trimmed V and J ends, which lost 3 bases and 4 bases, there was a span of 3 bases. Germline V CDR1 and CDR2: GTSNPN, SVGIG (reference sequence). This CDR3 is built from 10 residues. The chain's CDR3 is CAWSFTEAFF. CDR3 DNA: TGTGCCTGGAGCTTCACTGAAGCTTTCTTT. Combining the CDR3 with reference TRBV30 and TRBJ1-1 gives the whole variable domain SQTIHQWPATLVQPVGSPLSLECTVEGTSNPNLYWYRQAAGRGLQLLFYSVGIGQISSEVPQNLSASRPQDRQFILSSKKLLLSDSGFYLCAWSFTEAFFGQGTRLTVV.

This clone was counted a few times. The chain uses TRBV5-6 and TRBJ2-1; D remains ambiguous. The CDR3 is 11 residues long. The V and J ends lost 0 bases and 9 bases respectively, with 4 bases between them. Germline-derived CDR1 and CDR2 are SGHDT and YYEEEE. In DNA form, the CDR3 reads TGTGCCAGCAGCTTGGCCCTTGAGCAGTTCTTC. Translated, it gives CASSLALEQFF. The full variable domain, with the rest looked up from reference TRBV5-6 and TRBJ2-1, is DAGVTQSPTHLIKTRGQQVTLRCSPKSGHDTVSWYQQALGQGPQFIFQYYEEEERQRGNFPDRFSGHQFPNYSSELNVNALLLGDSALYLCASSLALEQFFGPGTRLTVL.

This chain uses TRBV18 with TRBJ2-3; D gene uncertain. This CDR3 has 13 residues. CDR1 and CDR2 (germline): KGHSH, LQKENI. With 6 bases removed from V and 2 bases from J, the gap between germline ends came to 9 bases. CDR3 loop: CASSVEHTDTQYF. For the CDR3, the DNA is TGTGCCAGCTCTGTGGAGCACACAGATACGCAGTATTTT. The variable domain in full, completed from reference TRBV18 and TRBJ2-3, reads NAGVMQNPRHLVRRRGQEARLRCSPMKGHSHVYWYRQLPEEGLKFMVYLQKENIIDESGMPKERFSAEFPKEGPSILRIQQVVRGDSAAYFCASSVEHTDTQYFGPGTRLTVL.

This clone came up a few times. The chain joins TRBV18 to TRBJ2-7; 9 nucleotides align to TRBD1. V was clipped by 3 bases and J by 5 bases; unmatched bases: 11. The CDR3 is 16 residues long. CDR1 and CDR2 (germline): KGHSH, LQKENI. CDR3: CASSPRTGTGTNEQYF. CDR3 sequence (DNA): TGTGCCAGCTCACCCAGAACCGGGACAGGGACAAACGAGCAGTACTTC. Full variable domain (outside the CDR3, taken from reference TRBV18 and TRBJ2-7): NAGVMQNPRHLVRRRGQEARLRCSPMKGHSHVYWYRQLPEEGLKFMVYLQKENIIDESGMPKERFSAEFPKEGPSILRIQQVVRGDSAAYFCASSPRTGTGTNEQYFGPGTRLTVT.

V gene TRBV28 combines with J gene TRBJ1-5, with 7 bases lining up with TRBD1. This CDR3 spans 16 amino acids. The V gene end was trimmed by 4 bases and the J gene end by 7 bases; junction bases not matched to a gene: 13. Germline CDR1 reads MDHEN; CDR2 reads SYDVKM. The CDR3 DNA is TGTGCCAGCAGTTCCCTACTCAGGGGGAAAGGACAGCCCCAGCATTTT. This translates into CASSSLLRGKGQPQHF. Looking up the rest from reference TRBV28 and TRBJ1-5 gives the full variable domain: DVKVTQSSRYLVKRTGEKVFLECVQDMDHENMFWYRQDPGLGLRLIYFSYDVKMKEKGDIPEGYSVSREKKERFSLILESASTNQTSMYLCASSSLLRGKGQPQHFGDGTRLSIL.

The V and J genes are TRBV18 and TRBJ1-1, with unresolved D. The CDR3 sequence is 13 residues long. V was clipped by 3 bases and J by 1 base, with 6 bases between them. Germline lookup yields CDR1 KGHSH and CDR2 LQKENI. CDR3 amino acids: CASSPLENTEAFF. The CDR3 nucleotides read TGTGCCAGCTCACCGTTAGAGAACACTGAAGCTTTCTTT.

The chain carries TRBV5-1 and TRBJ1-1; D is perhaps TRBD1 (6 bases). Germline assignment: CDR1 SGHRS and CDR2 YFSETQ. V lost 4 bases, J lost 5 bases, and 15 bases lay in between. The CDR3 has 14 residues. The CDR3, as DNA: TGCGCCAGCAGCCAGGGAGGGGGGTGGACTGAAGCTTTCTTT. It specifies CASSQGGGWTEAFF.

The CDR3 protein is CASSEPKGLAGEGEQFF. CDR3 bases: TGTGCCAGCAGTGAACCTAAGGGACTAGCGGGAGAAGGTGAGCAGTTCTTC. The gene calls are TRBV2 and TRBJ2-1, with 14 positions matching TRBD2. The length of the CDR3 is 17 residues. CDR1 and CDR2 from the germline V gene are SNHLY and FYNNEI. V was pared by 2 bases and J by 9 bases, with 9 bases of the junction left unmatched.

The genes are TRBV9 and TRBJ1-3; D remains unclear. From germline, CDR1 is SGDLS and CDR2 YYNGEE. The CDR3 spans 14 residues. V was trimmed by 3 bases and J by 1 base, leaving 8 bases between them. The CDR3 protein is CASSAVRSGNTIYF. CDR3 DNA: TGTGCCAGCAGCGCAGTGAGGTCTGGAAACACCATATATTTT.

V and J are TRBV7-2 and TRBJ1-5, with TRBD1 identical over 11 bases. This CDR3 comprises 15 residues. Trimming removed 5 bases from V and 4 bases from J; junction bases left unmatched: 4. CDR1 is SGHTA, CDR2 FQGNSA, per germline. The CDR3 DNA follows: TGTGCCAGCAGCGCCGGGGACAGGGGGAATCAGCCCCAGCATTTT. Protein: CASSAGDRGNQPQHF.

The chain recombines TRBV28 with TRBJ1-5; D uncertain. The V gene lost 2 bases and the J gene lost 1 base, with 12 bases spanning the gap. Germline lookup yields CDR1 MDHEN and CDR2 SYDVKM. This CDR3 contains 16 residues. The CDR3 nucleotides read TGTGCCAGCAGTTTAGATCCGGGTTGGAGCAATCAGCCCCAGCATTTT. Protein: CASSLDPGWSNQPQHF.

The table lists this clone with a few counts. Other nucleotide sequences from this sample produce the same CDR3. The J gene is TRBJ2-6, the V gene TRBV18, with no clear D. Trimming pared 3 bases from V and 7 bases from J, leaving 7 bases between. This CDR3 is built from 13 residues. The germline V gene has CDR1 KGHSH and CDR2 LQKENI. CDR3 protein: CASSPGRANVLTF. CDR3 DNA sequence: TGTGCCAGCTCACCGGGCAGAGCCAACGTCCTGACTTTC.

The rearrangement uses TRBV19 and TRBJ2-7, with D maybe TRBD1 (6 bases). Trimming pared 6 bases from V and 3 bases from J, leaving 12 bases between. The CDR3 contains 13 residues. Germline lookup yields CDR1 LNHDA and CDR2 SQIVND (reference sequence). The CDR3 DNA reads as TGTGCCAGTAGCGCTGGACAGTTCTACGAGCAGTACTTC. It specifies CASSAGQFYEQYF.